These 21 T cell receptor beta chains came from one sample sequenced in a study of T cells after yellow fever vaccination. TCRdb re-called the 5' RACE reads through MiXCR, storing one row per CDR3 protein. The sample yields a few hundred thousand distinct CDR3 sequences, about 7% seen once. Material: CD4+ T cells sorted from PBMCs, obtained on the day of the yellow fever booster vaccination. These receptor sequences come from a man aged 30 to 39 who received the YFV17D yellow fever vaccine.

About this clonotype: A much larger clone differs from this one at a single base, so this may be a read error. The chain carries TRBV7-3 and TRBJ2-3; D is unresolved. The CDR3 is 13 amino acids. Germline V gene data show CDR1 as SGHTA and CDR2 as FQGTGA. This CDR3 is CASRLSNADTQYF. The CDR3 nucleotides read TGTGCCAGCCGCTTAAGTAATGCAGATACGCAGTATTTT.

This clonotype was seen a few times. The J gene is TRBJ2-3, the V gene TRBV18; either TRBD1 or TRBD2 may supply D (5 bases each). The CDR3 is 13 amino acids. CDR1 KGHSH and CDR2 LQKENI come from the germline V gene. V was pared by 2 bases and J by 8 bases, with 11 bases between. The CDR3 DNA follows: TGTGCCAGCTCACCAAGGGAGAGGGGTACGCAGTATTTT. This codes for CASSPRERGTQYF.

This clonotype came up a few times. The chain links TRBV7-9 to TRBJ2-1, with 9 bases lining up with TRBD2. This CDR3 has 14 amino acids. V trimming: 5 bases; J trimming: 3 bases; junction bases outside the gene matches: 2. Germline CDR1 and CDR2: SEHNR and FQNEAQ (reference sequence). The CDR3 is CASSPSGDYNEQFF. As DNA, the CDR3 is TGTGCCAGCAGCCCTAGCGGGGACTACAATGAGCAGTTCTTC. Using reference TRBV7-9 and TRBJ2-1 for the parts outside the CDR3, the full variable domain is DTGVSQNPRHKITKRGQNVTFRCDPISEHNRLYWYRQTLGQGPEFLTYFQNEAQLEKSRLLSDRFSAERPKGSFSTLEIQRTEQGDSAMYLCASSPSGDYNEQFFGPGTRLTVL.

About this clonotype itself: A much larger clone sits a single nucleotide away, making a read error possible. V and J are TRBV6-1 and TRBJ2-5, with 9 bases lining up with TRBD1. The germline V gene has CDR1 MNHNS and CDR2 SASEGT. This CDR3 spans 14 amino acids. The J segment lost 3 bases and the V segment lost 6 bases, leaving 5 bases of the junction unmatched. The CDR3 nucleotides read TGTGCCAGCAGCGATACAGGGGGCGAAGAGACCCAGTACTTC. Translating gives CASSDTGGEETQYF.

The chain is built from TRBV20-1 and TRBJ2-1; 11 positions match TRBD2. The CDR3 spans 14 residues. J gave up 3 bases and V 6 bases, and 4 bases lay outside the gene matches. Germline V gives CDR1 DFQATT, CDR2 SNEGSKA (reference sequence). The CDR3 DNA follows: TGCAGTGCCCCCGGGACTAGCGGCTACAATGAGCAGTTCTTC. Protein product: CSAPGTSGYNEQFF.

This clonotype came up many times. The chain carries TRBV7-9 and TRBJ1-5; D perhaps matches TRBD1 (5 bases). The CDR3 sequence is 14 residues long. The germline V gene has CDR1 SEHNR and CDR2 FQNEAQ (reference sequence). V lost 5 bases, J lost 0 bases, and 8 bases lay in between. The DNA for the CDR3 is TGTGCCAGCAGCCCAGGGACTAGCAATCAGCCCCAGCATTTT. Translation gives CASSPGTSNQPQHF.

This clonotype was observed at least ten times. The chain recombines TRBV5-1 with TRBJ1-1, with D hard to call. CDR3 size: 15 residues. Trimming took 0 bases from V and 4 from J, leaving 13 bases between them. CDR1 and CDR2 (germline): SGHRS, YFSETQ. The CDR3 DNA reads TGCGCCAGCAGCTTGGACTTAGAGATTGCCACTGAAGCTTTCTTT. This sequence encodes CASSLDLEIATEAFF.

The rearrangement joins TRBV19 to TRBJ2-7; 10 nucleotides match TRBD1. V was clipped by 3 bases and J by 4 bases; unmatched bases: 0. The CDR3 spans 13 residues. Per germline, CDR1 LNHDA and CDR2 SQIVND (reference sequence). The CDR3 DNA reads TGTGCCAGTAGTATGGGACAGGGGTACGAGCAGTACTTC. As protein: CASSMGQGYEQYF.

The chain couples TRBV30 to TRBJ1-4, with D perhaps matching TRBD1 (5 bases). Trimming took 1 base from V and 6 from J, leaving 12 bases between them. The length of the CDR3 is 14 residues. Per the germline V gene, CDR1 is GTSNPN and CDR2 is SVGIG (reference sequence). CDR3 sequence (DNA): TGTGCCTGGAGTGGACTGGGGGGAGATGAAAAACTGTTTTTT. Residues: CAWSGLGGDEKLFF.

This clonotype was counted at least ten times. The V gene is TRBV28, the J gene TRBJ2-7; D ambiguous. The V gene's germline CDR1 is MDHEN and CDR2 SYDVKM. The CDR3 runs to 12 residues. The germline V and J ends were trimmed by 1 base and 6 bases, with 7 bases remaining between them. The CDR3 region is CASSLFPSEQYF. DNA for the CDR3: TGTGCCAGCAGTTTATTCCCCAGCGAGCAGTACTTC.

This sequence joins TRBV6-5 and TRBJ1-4, with D unclear. Between the trimmed V and J ends, which lost 0 bases and 3 bases, there was a span of 8 bases. Germline loops: CDR1 MNHEY, CDR2 SVGAGI. This CDR3 has 15 residues. The CDR3 here is CASSYSVFPNEKLFF. In DNA, the CDR3 is TGTGCCAGCAGTTACTCAGTGTTCCCTAATGAAAAACTGTTTTTT.

This chain uses TRBV29-1 with TRBJ2-1, with D unresolved. The V gene's germline CDR1 is SQVTM and CDR2 ANQGSEA. Trimming left V 7 bases short and J 12 bases short, with 13 bases between. The CDR3 is made up of 10 amino acids. CDR3 in amino acids: CSARSEVQFF. The CDR3 DNA is TGCAGCGCCCGGAGTGAGGTGCAGTTCTTC.

The sample holds many counts of this clonotype. The rearrangement links TRBV20-1 to TRBJ2-1; possibly TRBD2 for D (6 bases). Deletions cut 0 bases from V and 8 bases from J, with 17 bases between. CDR1 is DFQATT, CDR2 SNEGSKA, per germline (reference sequence). This CDR3 comprises 15 residues. CDR3 coding DNA: TGCAGTGCTAGAGATGGGACCACTAGCAAGCATGAGCAGTTCTTC. Translating gives CSARDGTTSKHEQFF.

The sample holds many counts of this clonotype. DNA for the CDR3: TGTGCCAGTAGTATTAAGGGGAGCCAAGAGACCCAGTACTTC. Protein product: CASSIKGSQETQYF. The chain combines TRBV19 with TRBJ2-5; D is perhaps TRBD1 or TRBD2 (5 bases each). Germline CDR1 LNHDA, CDR2 SQIVND (reference sequence). Trimming pared 3 bases from V and 1 base from J, leaving 9 bases between. The CDR3 consists of 14 residues.

The genes are TRBV3-1 and TRBJ2-1, with D possibly being TRBD1 (8 bases). V was trimmed by 4 bases and J by 9 bases, leaving 25 bases between them. This CDR3 has 17 residues. The germline V gene has CDR1 LGHDT and CDR2 YNNKEL (reference sequence). CDR3 DNA: TGTGCCAGCAGCCCCCTACGGGGGGACAGGAGGCCGACTGAGCAGTTCTTC. It codes for CASSPLRGDRRPTEQFF.

This clonotype was picked up a small number of times. The CDR3 sequence is CSARVGQGGTIQYF. The DNA for the CDR3 is TGCAGTGCTAGAGTCGGGCAAGGGGGCACCATTCAGTACTTC. The rearrangement uses TRBV20-1 and TRBJ2-4; 7 nucleotides match TRBD1. Germline CDR1 is DFQATT and CDR2 is SNEGSKA (reference sequence). J was trimmed by 9 bases and V by 1 base; bases with no gene match: 9. This CDR3 is 14 amino acids long.

This clonotype appeared many times. The chain recombines TRBV12-3 or TRBV12-4 with TRBJ2-7; 10 positions match TRBD2. V shed 2 bases and J 4 bases; nucleotides not matched to a gene: 2. The CDR3 spans 14 residues. CDR3 sequence reads: CASSLRTSGYEQYF. CDR3 DNA sequence: TGTGCCAGCAGTTTAAGGACTAGCGGATACGAGCAGTACTTC.

This clonotype was seen only a few times. V gene TRBV6-2 or TRBV6-3 combines with J gene TRBJ2-5; D possibly corresponds to TRBD2 (5 bases). The germline V gene has CDR1 MNHEY and CDR2 SVGEGT. The CDR3 length is 14 residues. V was trimmed by 8 bases and J by 8 bases, leaving 21 bases between them. This chain's CDR3 is CASQAVSSGGTQYF. In DNA form, the CDR3 reads TGTGCCAGCCAGGCGGTATCCTCCGGAGGTACCCAGTACTTC.

This clonotype was observed a few times. The chain has TRBV23-1 and TRBJ2-3; the D is unclear. TRBV23-1 is an open reading frame, and its role is uncertain. Trimming removed 0 bases at V and 6 bases at J, with 7 bases between. This CDR3 has 13 residues. As DNA, the CDR3 is TGCGCCAGCAGTCAATCAGGGCCGGATACGCAGTATTTT. The encoded protein is CASSQSGPDTQYF.

The chain joins TRBV29-1 to TRBJ2-6, with D perhaps TRBD2 (7 bases). The germline V and J ends were trimmed by 5 bases and 2 bases, with 22 bases remaining between them. Germline V gene data show CDR1 as SQVTM and CDR2 as ANQGSEA. The length of the CDR3 is 18 residues. The chain's CDR3 is CSVQAGGWGGPGANVLTF. In DNA form, the CDR3 reads TGCAGCGTTCAGGCCGGTGGATGGGGGGGCCCTGGGGCCAACGTCCTGACTTTC.

This CDR3 is CSARPLIGDTYEQYF. CDR3 in DNA: TGCAGTGCTAGGCCCTTAATCGGAGACACCTACGAGCAGTACTTC. The V and J genes are TRBV20-1 and TRBJ2-7; D uncertain. The CDR3 is 15 residues long. Trimming pared 3 bases from V and 2 bases from J, leaving 17 bases between. Per the germline V gene, CDR1 is DFQATT and CDR2 is SNEGSKA (reference sequence).